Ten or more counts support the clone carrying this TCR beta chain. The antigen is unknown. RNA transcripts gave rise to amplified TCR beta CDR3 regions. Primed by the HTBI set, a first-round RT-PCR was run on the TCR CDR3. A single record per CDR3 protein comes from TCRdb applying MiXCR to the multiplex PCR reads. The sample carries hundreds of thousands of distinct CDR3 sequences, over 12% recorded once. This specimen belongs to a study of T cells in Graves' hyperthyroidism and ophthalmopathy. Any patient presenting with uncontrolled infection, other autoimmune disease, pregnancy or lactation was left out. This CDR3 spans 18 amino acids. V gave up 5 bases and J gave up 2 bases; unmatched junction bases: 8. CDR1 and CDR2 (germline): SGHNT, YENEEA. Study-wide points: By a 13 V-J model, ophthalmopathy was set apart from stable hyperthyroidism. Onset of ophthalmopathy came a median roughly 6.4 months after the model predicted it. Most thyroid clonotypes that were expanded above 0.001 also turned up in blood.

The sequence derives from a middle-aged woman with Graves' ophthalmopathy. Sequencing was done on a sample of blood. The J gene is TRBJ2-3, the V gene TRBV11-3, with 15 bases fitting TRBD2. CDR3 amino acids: CASSTTGTSGRYTDTQYF. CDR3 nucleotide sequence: TGTGCCAGCAGCACAACCGGGACTAGCGGGAGGTACACAGATACGCAGTATTTT.